Listed below are T cell receptor beta chains from one sample, sequenced in a study of Graves' ophthalmopathy and Graves' hyperthyroidism. Each CDR3 protein gets one entry after TCRdb re-called the multiplex PCR reads with MiXCR. Among approximately 640,000 distinct CDR3 sequences listed, 35% to 45% were seen once. Sequencing used peripheral blood. Receptor source: an adult man with Graves' ophthalmopathy. Each CDR3 is given with its conserved first and last residue. D genes are given only for firm matches. The size entry is marked missing in some rows and otherwise reads once, few, many or a size class.

TRBJ2-5 | NA | TRBV15 | NA | TGTGCCACCAGCAGAGATAAAGGGATTGGGTACCAAGAGACCCAGTACTTC | CATSRDKGIGYQETQYF
TRBJ1-5 | NA | TRBV19 | TRBD1 | TGTGCCTGGAGTACGGGACAGGGAGAACAGCCCCAGCATTTT | CAWSTGQGEQPQHF
TRBJ1-5 | once | TRBV7-9 | NA | TGTGCCAGCAGCTTAAGACCGACCGGGGGGCCCCAGCATTTT | CASSLRPTGGPQHF
TRBJ1-2 | NA | TRBV29-1 | NA | TGCAGCGGGGGACGTGGTTATGGCTACACCTTC | CSGGRGYGYTF
TRBJ1-5 | NA | TRBV19 | TRBD1 | TGTGCCAGTAGTATTGAGGACAGGGTTTGGGATCAGCCCCAGCATTTT | CASSIEDRVWDQPQHF
TRBJ1-1 | NA | TRBV11-2 | NA | TGTGCCAGCAGCTTAGACCGGACGGACACTGAAGCTTTCTTT | CASSLDRTDTEAFF
TRBJ2-7 | NA | TRBV25-1 | NA | TGTGCCTGGAGTGTAGTCCCTGGCGAGCAGTACTTC | CAWSVVPGEQYF
TRBJ1-1 | many | TRBV20-1 | NA | TGCAGTGCTAGAGACCAGGGACGATTGAACACTGAAGCTTTCTTT | CSARDQGRLNTEAFF
TRBJ2-7 | many | TRBV7-6 | TRBD1 | TGTGCCAGCAGCCCGGGGACAGGGGAGCAGTACTTC | CASSPGTGEQYF
TRBJ1-2 | many | TRBV9 | NA | TGTGCCAGCAGCGACGACTCGGGAGGAATCTATGGCTACACCTTC | CASSDDSGGIYGYTF
TRBJ2-2 | NA | TRBV12-3/TRBV12-4 | NA | TGTGCCAGCAGTAAGGGACTGCCGCCCGGGGAGCTGTTTTTT | CASSKGLPPGELFF
TRBJ1-2 | NA | TRBV12-3/TRBV12-4 | NA | TGTGCCAGCAGTTTAGCGCTCAGGGTGGTAGGGGGCTACACCTTC | CASSLALRVVGGYTF
TRBJ1-1 | NA | TRBV10-3 | NA | TGTGCCATCAGTGAGTCGAAAAATTGGGGGGATATGAACACTGAAGCTTTCTTT | CAISESKNWGDMNTEAFF
TRBJ1-2 | many | TRBV5-1 | TRBD1 | TGCGCCAGCAGCGTGTCCGGGACAGGGGCCTATGGCTACACCTTC | CASSVSGTGAYGYTF
TRBJ2-4 | NA | TRBV29-1 | TRBD2 | TGCAGCGTTGAAGAGGTCCTCCAGGGGGTCGAGCGGGAGGTCGAAAACATTCAGTACTTC | CSVEEVLQGVEREVENIQYF
TRBJ1-2 | NA | TRBV13 | TRBD1 | TGTGCCAGCAGCTTGACCGGGACAGGGGGCTGGTGGGTGGTAGCTAACTATGGCTACACCTTC | CASSLTGTGGWWVVANYGYTF
TRBJ2-7 | many | TRBV20-1 | TRBD2 | TGCAGTGCCCGTGGCCTAGCGGGGGACTACGAGCAGTACTTC | CSARGLAGDYEQYF
TRBJ2-5 | many | TRBV10-3 | TRBD1 | TGTGCCATCAGTGAGTCGACCAGGGGGGAGACCCAGTACTTC | CAISESTRGETQYF
TRBJ1-6 | many | TRBV20-1 | NA | TGCAGTGCCGCAGACAGGCGCCCATATTCACCCCTCCACTTT | CSAADRRPYSPLHF
TRBJ2-5 | many | TRBV11-2 | TRBD2 | TGTGCCAGCAGAACCAAGGGCGGGGGTGGAGAGACCCAGTACTTC | CASRTKGGGGETQYF
TRBJ1-3 | once | TRBV5-1 | NA | TGCGCCAGCAGTTGGGATGGAAACACCATATATTTT | CASSWDGNTIYF
TRBJ1-6 | many | TRBV11-2 | TRBD1 | TGTGCCAGCAGCCTACAGGGGAATTCACCCCTCCACTTT | CASSLQGNSPLHF
TRBJ2-7 | NA | TRBV10-3 | TRBD1 | TGTGCCATCAGTGAACAGGGGCCCGGGGAGCAGTACTTC | CAISEQGPGEQYF